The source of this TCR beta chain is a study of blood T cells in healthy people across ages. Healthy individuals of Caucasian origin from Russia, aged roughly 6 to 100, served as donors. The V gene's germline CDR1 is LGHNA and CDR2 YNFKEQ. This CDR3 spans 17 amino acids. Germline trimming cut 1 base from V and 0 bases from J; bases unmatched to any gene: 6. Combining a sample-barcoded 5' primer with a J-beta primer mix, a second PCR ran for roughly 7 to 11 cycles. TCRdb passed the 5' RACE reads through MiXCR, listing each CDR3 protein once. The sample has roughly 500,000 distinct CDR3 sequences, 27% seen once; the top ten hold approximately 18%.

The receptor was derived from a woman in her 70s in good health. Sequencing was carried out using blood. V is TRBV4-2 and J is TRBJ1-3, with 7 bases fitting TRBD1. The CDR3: CASSQVGTDFSGNTIYF. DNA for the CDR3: TGTGCCAGCAGCCAAGTCGGGACAGACTTCTCTGGAAACACCATATATTTT.